What follows are 21 T cell receptor beta chains derived from one specimen sequenced in a study of OX40 agonist ivuxolimab in advanced cancers. Libraries were prepared by immunoSEQ multiplex PCR; TCRdb keeps only in-frame clonotypes and omits some of them. This sample has about 70,000 clones, with over 70% found just once. Specimen: CD4+ or CD8+ T cells sorted from blood, collected in a trial of the OX40 agonist ivuxolimab. These receptors all stem from an adult with an advanced solid tumor such as melanoma, head and neck, liver or kidney cancer.

V and J are TRBV12-5 and TRBJ1-1, with 11 bases that match TRBD1. CDR3 length: 13 amino acids. The germline CDR1 and CDR2 sequences are LGHNT and FRNRAP. V dropped 3 bases and J dropped 8; count of bases not matched to a gene: 2. The CDR3 region has the DNA TGTGCTAGTGGTTTTGGACAGGGGGCCGAAGCTTTCTTT. Protein product: CASGFGQGAEAFF.

The chain links TRBV7-8 to TRBJ2-3, with no clear D. CDR1 is SGHVS, CDR2 FQNEAQ, per germline. The CDR3 contains 13 residues. V lost 3 bases to trimming and J lost 0 bases, with 4 bases between them. The CDR3 DNA reads as TGTGCCAGCAGCTTCCAGAGCACAGATACGCAGTATTTT. Translating gives CASSFQSTDTQYF.

The chain uses TRBV29-1 and TRBJ2-3, with 11 bases identical to TRBD2. The germline V gene has CDR1 SQVTM and CDR2 ANQGSEA. The CDR3 spans 15 residues. The trim removed 4 bases at V and 2 bases at J, leaving 5 bases unmatched. CDR3 loop: CSVGVAGGVTDTQYF. The CDR3 nucleotides are TGCAGCGTTGGGGTAGCGGGAGGGGTCACAGATACGCAGTATTTT.

This clone was detected once. The rearrangement joins TRBV5-5 to TRBJ2-2; 8 positions match TRBD2. The CDR3 contains 16 residues. V shed 5 bases, J shed 6 bases, and the junction held 12 bases outside the gene matches. Germline V CDR1 and CDR2: SGHKS, YYEKEE (reference sequence). CDR3 nucleotides: TGTGCCAGCAGTCCCGGGAGGACTAGCCAATCCGGGGAGCTGTTTTTT. It codes for CASSPGRTSQSGELFF.

This chain links TRBV7-8 with TRBJ2-2; D remains unclear. The CDR3 runs to 14 residues. From germline, CDR1 is SGHVS and CDR2 FQNEAQ. Trimming pared 1 base from V and 3 bases from J, leaving 6 bases between. CDR3 sequence reads: CASSLVGYTGELFF. CDR3 DNA: TGTGCCAGCAGCTTAGTGGGGTACACCGGGGAGCTGTTTTTT. Full variable domain (rest looked up from reference TRBV7-8 and TRBJ2-2): GAGVSQSPRYKVAKRGQDVALRCDPISGHVSLFWYQQALGQGPEFLTYFQNEAQLDKSGLPSDRFFAERPEGSVSTLKIQRTQQEDSAVYLCASSLVGYTGELFFGEGSRLTVL.

The J gene is TRBJ2-5, the V gene TRBV7-7; maybe TRBD1 (7 bases). Between the trimmed V and J ends, which lost 5 bases and 5 bases, there was a span of 18 bases. Germline-derived CDR1 and CDR2 are SSHAT and FNYEAQ (reference sequence). CDR3 length: 15 amino acids. CDR3 DNA sequence: TGTGCCAGCAGCCCCCGACAGGGCGGGGAGGAGACCCAGTACTTC. Amino acid sequence: CASSPRQGGEETQYF.

The gene calls are TRBV19 and TRBJ1-5; no firm D call. CDR3 length: 14 residues. V shed 5 bases and J shed 2 bases, with 10 bases lying between them. Germline assignment: CDR1 LNHDA and CDR2 SQIVND (reference sequence). DNA for the CDR3: TGTGCCAGTAGTGCCCCGAGGGGCAATCAGCCCCAGCATTTT. Translating it yields CASSAPRGNQPQHF.

This clone was seen just once. This chain joins TRBV5-1 and TRBJ2-5; 10 nucleotides agree with TRBD2. The CDR3 length is 15 residues. Germline V gives CDR1 SGHRS, CDR2 YFSETQ. V lost 4 bases, J lost 2 bases, and 5 bases stayed unmatched. The CDR3, as DNA: TGCGCCAGCAGCGAGGGACTAGCGCAACAAGAGACCCAGTACTTC. Amino acids: CASSEGLAQQETQYF. Full variable domain (rest looked up from reference TRBV5-1 and TRBJ2-5): KAGVTQTPRYLIKTRGQQVTLSCSPISGHRSVSWYQQTPGQGLQFLFEYFSETQRNKGNFPGRFSGRQFSNSRSEMNVSTLELGDSALYLCASSEGLAQQETQYFGPGTRLLVL.

The rearrangement joins TRBV6-5 to TRBJ1-5; D gene uncertain. This CDR3 has 13 residues. The germline V gene encodes CDR1 MNHEY and CDR2 SVGAGI. The V end was cut by 0 bases, the J end by 6 bases, with 6 bases between. CDR3 in DNA: TGTGCCAGCAGTTACTCCCGGGGTCAGCCCCAGCATTTT. It codes for CASSYSRGQPQHF.

This chain connects TRBV7-3 to TRBJ1-1; TRBD1 matches at 11 bases. V trimming: 0 bases; J trimming: 5 bases; junction bases outside the gene matches: 11. CDR1 is SGHTA and CDR2 is FQGTGA in the germline V gene. There are 18 residues in the CDR3. The CDR3 is CASSLTLLGQGAWTEAFF. The CDR3 region has the DNA TGTGCCAGCAGCTTAACCCTCCTCGGACAGGGGGCTTGGACTGAAGCTTTCTTT.

This clone has just a few counts. The genes are TRBV30 and TRBJ1-2; D possibly corresponds to TRBD1 (6 bases). V shed 4 bases and J shed 8 bases, with 11 bases lying between them. From germline, CDR1 is GTSNPN and CDR2 SVGIG (reference sequence). The CDR3 consists of 11 residues. In DNA form, the CDR3 reads TGTGCCTGGACGTGGGGGGGCGGCTACACCTTC. Translation gives CAWTWGGGYTF.

The chain links TRBV10-3 to TRBJ2-6; D not resolved. The germline V and J ends were trimmed by 0 bases and 0 bases, with 6 bases remaining between them. Germline CDR1 is ENHRY and CDR2 is SYGVKD. This CDR3 spans 16 amino acids. DNA for the CDR3: TGTGCCATCAGTGAGTCTCCCACCTCTGGGGCCAACGTCCTGACTTTC. Residues: CAISESPTSGANVLTF.

The rearrangement links TRBV4-3 to TRBJ2-1, with D uncertain. The V gene's germline CDR1 is LGHNA and CDR2 YSLEER. This CDR3 contains 15 residues. The V end lost 1 base, the J end lost 10 bases, and 17 bases lay between the germline ends. The CDR3 DNA sequence: TGCGCCAGCAGCCAAGTCCCCTCCGACGGCAGGGAGCAGTTCTTC. This encodes CASSQVPSDGREQFF.

The chain has TRBV18 and TRBJ2-5; 10 bases map to TRBD2. Germline lookup yields CDR1 KGHSH and CDR2 LQKENI. The CDR3 is 19 amino acids. V trimming: 2 bases; J trimming: 0 bases; junction bases outside the gene matches: 12. As DNA, the CDR3 is TGTGCCAGCTCACCAAGATCACCTAGCGGGGGAGTCCACCAAGAGACCCAGTACTTC. It is translated as CASSPRSPSGGVHQETQYF.

V usage is TRBV5-5 and J usage is TRBJ1-1; D gene ambiguous. The CDR3 has 15 amino acids. V lost 2 bases and J lost 0, with 11 bases in between. CDR1 is SGHKS and CDR2 is YYEKEE in the germline V gene (reference sequence). CDR3 region: CASSFAGSLNTEAFF. CDR3 nucleotide sequence: TGTGCCAGCAGCTTCGCGGGCAGCTTGAACACTGAAGCTTTCTTT.

This CDR3 is CASSLAQNTEAFF. CDR3 nucleotide sequence: TGTGCCAGCAGCTTAGCTCAGAACACTGAAGCTTTCTTT. The genes are TRBV11-3 and TRBJ1-1, with D unclear. Germline V gives CDR1 SGHNT, CDR2 YENEEA. There are 13 residues in the CDR3. Trimming took off 1 base at V and 1 base at J, with 4 bases between the two ends. Variable domain in full (rest from reference TRBV11-3 and TRBJ1-1): EAGVVQSPRYKIIEKKQPVAFWCNPISGHNTLYWYLQNLGQGPELLIRYENEEAVDDSQLPKDRFSAERLKGVDSTLKIQPAELGDSAVYLCASSLAQNTEAFFGQGTRLTVV.

CDR3 sequence reads: CASSQRTSLKTDTQYF. As DNA, the CDR3 is TGCGCCAGCAGCCAAAGGACTAGTTTGAAGACAGATACGCAGTATTTT. J is TRBJ2-3 and V is TRBV4-3; 7 nucleotides match TRBD2. The V segment lost 2 bases and the J segment 3 bases; nucleotides outside the gene matches: 8. This CDR3 comprises 16 residues. CDR1 is LGHNA and CDR2 is YSLEER in the germline V gene.

The rearrangement joins TRBV6-6 to TRBJ2-1, with TRBD1 matching 9 bases. Germline V gene data show CDR1 as MNHNY and CDR2 as SVGAGI (reference sequence). V lost 6 bases, J lost 6 bases, and 12 bases stayed unmatched. The CDR3 has 16 residues. CDR3 residues: CASRDFSGTGRNEQFF. The CDR3, as DNA: TGTGCCAGCAGGGATTTCTCCGGGACAGGGCGCAATGAGCAGTTCTTC.

The chain recombines TRBV18 with TRBJ1-2; TRBD1 is a possible D gene (5 bases). Germline V gene sequence: CDR1 KGHSH, CDR2 LQKENI. The V end lost 1 base, the J end lost 6 bases, and 9 bases lay between the germline ends. The CDR3 is 13 amino acids. The CDR3 spells CASSPQGRNGYTF. For the CDR3, the DNA is TGTGCCAGCTCACCACAGGGGAGGAATGGCTACACCTTC.

This chain uses TRBV5-1 with TRBJ1-2; perhaps TRBD1 as D (6 bases). V shed 4 bases and J shed 5 bases, with 21 bases lying between them. Germline values: CDR1 SGHRS, CDR2 YFSETQ. The CDR3 contains 16 residues. In DNA form, the CDR3 reads TGCGCCAGCAGCAAGTCAGACCTCAGGGGTACTTATGGCTACACCTTC. Encoded protein: CASSKSDLRGTYGYTF.

This chain uses TRBV14 with TRBJ2-7; 13 nucleotides align to TRBD2. The germline CDR1 and CDR2 sequences are SGHDN and FVKESK. CDR3 size: 16 residues. Trimming cost V 5 bases and J 0 bases; bases outside gene matches: 4. In DNA, the CDR3 is TGTGCCAGCAGCGGGACTAGCGGGACGTTCTCCTACGAGCAGTACTTC. Protein sequence: CASSGTSGTFSYEQYF.